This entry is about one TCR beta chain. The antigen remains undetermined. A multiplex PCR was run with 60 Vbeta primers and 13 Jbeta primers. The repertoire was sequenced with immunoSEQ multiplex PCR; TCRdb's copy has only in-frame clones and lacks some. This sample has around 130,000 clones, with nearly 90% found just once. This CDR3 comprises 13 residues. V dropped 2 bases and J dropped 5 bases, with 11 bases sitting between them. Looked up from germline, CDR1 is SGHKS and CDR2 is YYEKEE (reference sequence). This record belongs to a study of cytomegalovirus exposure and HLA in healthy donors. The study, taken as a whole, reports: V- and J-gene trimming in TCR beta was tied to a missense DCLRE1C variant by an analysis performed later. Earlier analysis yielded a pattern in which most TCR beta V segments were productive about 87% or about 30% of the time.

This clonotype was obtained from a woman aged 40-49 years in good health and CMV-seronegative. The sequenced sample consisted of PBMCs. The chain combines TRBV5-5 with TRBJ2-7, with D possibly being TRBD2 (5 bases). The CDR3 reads CASSFGLYDEQYF. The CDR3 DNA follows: TGTGCCAGCAGCTTCGGACTGTATGACGAGCAGTACTTC.